A single sample is the source of the 21 T cell receptor beta chains below, sequenced in a study of blood T cells in healthy people across ages. Through a sample-barcoded 5' primer and a J-beta primer mix, a second PCR was run for 7 to 11 cycles. TCRdb used MiXCR to reprocess the 5' RACE reads, holding one entry per CDR3 protein. This sample has 1.5 million or so distinct CDR3 sequences, with roughly 43% found just once. The sequenced sample consisted of blood. These receptors were taken from a woman aged 18-29 years in good health.

This clonotype was counted between two and nine times. The rearrangement uses TRBV29-1 and TRBJ2-7; D is unclear. The CDR3 has 14 residues. Germline V lookup: CDR1 SQVTM, CDR2 ANQGSEA. The germline V and J ends were trimmed by 3 bases and 0 bases, with 12 bases remaining between them. CDR3 DNA sequence: TGCAGCGTTGAGGGGTCCTCCGGCTCCTACGAGCAGTACTTC. This translates into CSVEGSSGSYEQYF.

The table lists this clonotype with a few counts. J is TRBJ1-2 and V is TRBV6-2 or TRBV6-3; no clear D gene. The V end lost 6 bases, the J end lost 4 bases, and 12 bases lay between the germline ends. This CDR3 comprises 13 residues. Germline V gives CDR1 MNHEY, CDR2 SVGEGT. The chain's CDR3 is CASRTGFGYGYTF. CDR3 sequence (DNA): TGTGCCAGCAGAACGGGTTTTGGCTATGGCTACACCTTC.

This clonotype was picked up a small number of times. The rearrangement uses TRBV12-3 or TRBV12-4 and TRBJ2-1, with 9 positions matching TRBD2. V gave up 6 bases and J gave up 6 bases; unmatched junction bases: 6. This CDR3 is built from 14 residues. CDR3 in DNA: TGTGCCAGCAGCCCTAGCGGGGCTCGCAATGAGCAGTTCTTC. It specifies CASSPSGARNEQFF.

The chain joins TRBV20-1 to TRBJ1-1; perhaps TRBD1 as D (6 bases). This CDR3 has 13 amino acids. The germline V and J ends were trimmed by 4 bases and 4 bases, with 13 bases remaining between them. Looked up from germline, CDR1 is DFQATT and CDR2 is SNEGSKA (reference sequence). DNA for the CDR3: TGCAGTGCTAAACTGGGACATCTCACTGAAGCTTTCTTT. Translated, it gives CSAKLGHLTEAFF.

Concerning this clonotype: At one of its ends the junction is not consistent with the germline gene, which may arise from a read error. The chain joins TRBV24-1 to TRBJ2-3; TRBD1 or TRBD2 may be the D gene (5 bases each). This CDR3 contains 14 residues. CDR1 and CDR2 from the germline V gene are KGHDR and SFDVKD. The CDR3 nucleotides are TGTGCCACCAGTGATCCGGGGTCAACAGGTACGCAGTATTTT. Residues: CATSDPGSTGTQYF.

This clonotype has just a few counts. The chain links TRBV20-1 to TRBJ2-1; tentatively, D is TRBD2 (6 bases). The CDR3 spans 11 residues. CDR1 and CDR2 from the germline V gene are DFQATT and SNEGSKA (reference sequence). Trimming removed 4 bases at V and 7 bases at J, with 8 bases between. CDR3 in amino acids: CSATSGNEQFF. The CDR3 DNA follows: TGCAGTGCTACGAGCGGGAATGAGCAGTTCTTC.

This clonotype was detected a few times. The chain carries TRBV7-8 and TRBJ2-1; TRBD2 is a possible D gene (5 bases). Between the trimmed V and J ends, which lost 4 bases and 0 bases, there was a span of 16 bases. CDR3 length: 17 residues. CDR1 and CDR2 from the germline V gene are SGHVS and FQNEAQ. The CDR3 sequence is CASSSRVVGDSYNEQFF. The DNA for the CDR3 is TGTGCCAGCAGCTCGCGGGTGGTCGGGGACTCCTACAATGAGCAGTTCTTC.

This clonotype was seen only a few times. CDR3 sequence reads: CSARDRRRYTQYF. CDR3 nucleotides: TGCAGTGCTAGAGATCGGAGACGGTATACGCAGTATTTT. The V call is TRBV20-1, the J call TRBJ2-3; D remains unclear. The CDR3 has 13 amino acids. V was pared by 0 bases and J by 7 bases, with 11 bases between. Germline V gene data show CDR1 as DFQATT and CDR2 as SNEGSKA (reference sequence).

The chain links TRBV20-1 to TRBJ2-7; TRBD2 might be the D (6 bases). Trimming removed 1 base from V and 3 bases from J, with 10 bases in between. From germline, CDR1 is DFQATT and CDR2 SNEGSKA (reference sequence). This CDR3 contains 13 residues. CDR3 protein: CSARGGNNYEQYF. The CDR3 nucleotides read TGCAGTGCTAGAGGCGGGAACAACTACGAGCAGTACTTC.

The V call is TRBV30, the J call TRBJ1-4, with 9 positions matching TRBD1. J gave up 2 bases and V 8 bases, and 6 bases lay outside the gene matches. Germline CDR1 and CDR2: GTSNPN and SVGIG (reference sequence). This CDR3 is 14 amino acids long. CDR3 sequence reads: CARGTGYTNEKLFF. CDR3 coding DNA: TGTGCCCGTGGGACAGGGTATACTAATGAAAAACTGTTTTTT.

J is TRBJ2-5 and V is TRBV5-1; tentatively, D is TRBD1 (6 bases). The CDR3 runs to 15 residues. The germline CDR1 and CDR2 sequences are SGHRS and YFSETQ. V was trimmed by 5 bases and J by 1 base, leaving 15 bases between them. In DNA form, the CDR3 reads TGCGCCAGCAGTTCCGGGGACACCATCCAAGAGACCCAGTACTTC. It specifies CASSSGDTIQETQYF.

This clonotype has more than one count but fewer than ten. The CDR3 loop is CSAIDSGGYFYEQYF. CDR3 DNA: TGCAGTGCTATAGATAGCGGGGGATACTTCTACGAGCAGTACTTC. The gene calls are TRBV20-1 and TRBJ2-7; TRBD2 aligns across 9 bases. The CDR3 is 15 residues long. Germline loops: CDR1 DFQATT, CDR2 SNEGSKA (reference sequence). The J segment lost 3 bases and the V segment lost 4 bases, leaving 10 bases of the junction unmatched.

The chain carries TRBV15 and TRBJ2-4; 9 bases fit TRBD1. Per the germline V gene, CDR1 is LNHNV and CDR2 is YYDKDF (reference sequence). With 4 bases clipped from V and 13 bases from J, the junction kept 8 bases outside the gene matches. The CDR3 covers 13 residues. CDR3 DNA: TGTGCCACCAGCATAAAGGACAGGGGAGAGCAGTACTTC. It codes for CATSIKDRGEQYF.

This clonotype was counted between two and nine times. V usage is TRBV7-2 and J usage is TRBJ1-5; the D gene is possibly TRBD1 (5 bases). CDR1 and CDR2 (germline): SGHTA, FQGNSA. The ends were cut back, 5 bases at V and 4 bases at J, with 15 bases in the middle. The CDR3 is 15 amino acids. The CDR3 reads CASSLRGERNQPQHF. For the CDR3, the DNA is TGTGCCAGCAGCCTCCGGGGGGAAAGGAATCAGCCCCAGCATTTT.

The rearrangement joins TRBV28 to TRBJ2-7, with D perhaps matching TRBD2 (5 bases). Trimming removed 2 bases from V and 0 bases from J, with 14 bases in between. This CDR3 region has 16 residues. CDR1 and CDR2 (germline): MDHEN, SYDVKM. CDR3 sequence (DNA): TGTGCCAGCAGTTTAGGTAGGACTTTAGGCTCCTACGAGCAGTACTTC. Amino acid sequence: CASSLGRTLGSYEQYF.

The chain is built from TRBV7-9 and TRBJ2-1; TRBD1 matches 8 bases. This CDR3 contains 13 residues. V lost 5 bases, J lost 9 bases, and 6 bases stayed unmatched. In germline, CDR1 is SEHNR, CDR2 FQNEAQ (reference sequence). This chain's CDR3 is CASSGGQGGEQFF. The CDR3 DNA is TGTGCCAGCAGCGGAGGACAGGGTGGTGAGCAGTTCTTC.

This chain joins TRBV4-1 and TRBJ2-1; 13 nucleotides align to TRBD2. CDR1 is MGHRA, CDR2 YSYEKL, per germline. V shed 4 bases and J 3 bases; nucleotides not matched to a gene: 6. This CDR3 region has 17 residues. This CDR3 is CASSRLTSGGDYNEQFF. The DNA for the CDR3 is TGCGCCAGCAGCCGCCTCACTAGCGGGGGGGACTACAATGAGCAGTTCTTC.

This clonotype was picked up one time. J is TRBJ2-1 and V is TRBV28; 14 nucleotides agree with TRBD2. The length of the CDR3 is 19 residues. V was clipped by 7 bases and J by 3 bases; unmatched bases: 14. Germline V gene data show CDR1 as MDHEN and CDR2 as SYDVKM. For the CDR3, the DNA is TGTGCCAGCACCATGCCGCCGGGACTAGCGGGAGTAGTCTACAATGAGCAGTTCTTC. Translation: CASTMPPGLAGVVYNEQFF.

V gene TRBV18 combines with J gene TRBJ1-2; D perhaps matches TRBD1 (5 bases). The CDR3 has 18 amino acids. Germline CDR1 reads KGHSH; CDR2 reads LQKENI. The V gene lost 1 base and the J gene lost 4 bases, with 22 bases spanning the gap. CDR3 amino acids: CASSPRVIQGGDLYGYTF. The CDR3 DNA sequence: TGTGCCAGCTCACCACGGGTGATTCAGGGAGGGGATCTCTATGGCTACACCTTC. Full variable domain (missing parts from reference TRBV18 and TRBJ1-2): NAGVMQNPRHLVRRRGQEARLRCSPMKGHSHVYWYRQLPEEGLKFMVYLQKENIIDESGMPKERFSAEFPKEGPSILRIQQVVRGDSAAYFCASSPRVIQGGDLYGYTFGSGTRLTVV.

The gene calls are TRBV20-1 and TRBJ1-3, with D unclear. Trimming pared 3 bases from V and 0 bases from J, leaving 12 bases between. The CDR3 has 15 residues. Germline values: CDR1 DFQATT, CDR2 SNEGSKA (reference sequence). This CDR3 is CSASPTAFSGNTIYF. DNA for the CDR3: TGCAGTGCTAGTCCTACTGCTTTCTCTGGAAACACCATATATTTT.

V and J are TRBV6-5 and TRBJ2-7; possibly TRBD1 for D (6 bases). Germline CDR1 MNHEY, CDR2 SVGAGI. Trimming stripped 6 bases from V and 10 bases from J, with 13 bases between. The CDR3 runs 11 residues. CDR3 in amino acids: CASRQGPAQYF. In DNA form, the CDR3 reads TGTGCCAGCAGACAGGGTCCTGCCCAGTACTTC.